The present entry profiles one T cell receptor (beta chain) with its context. PCR was performed a second time for roughly 7 to 11 cycles using a sample-barcoded 5' primer and a J-beta primer mix. TCRdb used MiXCR to reprocess the 5' RACE reads, holding one entry per CDR3 protein. The data hold over 1,500,000 distinct CDR3 sequences, with around 50% observed a single time. The data stem from a study of blood T cells in healthy people across ages. This CDR3 contains 13 residues. V was clipped by 11 bases and J by 5 bases, with 18 bases between them. CDR1 and CDR2 (germline): MNHEY, SVGAGI. This sequence joins TRBV6-5 and TRBJ2-5, with no clear D. Sequenced: blood. The sequence derives from a middle-aged woman in good health. In nucleotides, the CDR3 is TGTGCCCGATTCTACCAAAGACGGGAGACCCAGTACTTC. It yields the protein CARFYQRRETQYF.